The 7 T cell receptor beta chains below all came from one sample that was sequenced in a study of monozygotic twins with inflammatory bowel disease. TCRdb re-called the 5' RACE reads; one entry per CDR3 protein, DNA not given. The specimen's table records some 400,000 distinct CDR3 sequences. Sequencing was carried out using blood. These receptors were obtained from a human donor with ulcerative colitis or Crohn's disease, or a healthy co-twin of an affected twin (not recorded which).

The rearrangement links TRBV3-1 to TRBJ2-7; TCRdb's assignment of TRBD1 cannot be checked, as there is no DNA. Germline V gene lookup returns CDR1 LGHDT and CDR2 YNNKEL (reference sequence). The CDR3 runs 17 residues. CDR3 region: CASSQGYPGQGVHEQYF.

This chain uses TRBV11-3 with TRBJ2-3; absent DNA, TCRdb's TRBD2 call cannot be checked. Germline CDR1 and CDR2: SGHNT and YENEEA. The CDR3 covers 15 residues. CDR3 amino acids: CASSPGARHTDTQYF.

The chain is built from TRBV14 and TRBJ2-5. This CDR3 contains 13 residues. CDR1 is SGHDN and CDR2 is FVKESK in the germline V gene. The CDR3: CASSQDSQETQYF.

The chain has TRBV15 and TRBJ1-3. This CDR3 has 14 residues. From germline, CDR1 is LNHNV and CDR2 YYDKDF (reference sequence). The CDR3 is CATSTVFSGNTIYF. Drawing the rest from reference TRBV15 and TRBJ1-3, the complete variable domain is DAMVIQNPRYQVTQFGKPVTLSCSQTLNHNVMYWYQQKSSQAPKLLFHYYDKDFNNEADTPDNFQSRRPNTSFCFLDIRSPGLGDTAMYLCATSTVFSGNTIYFGEGSWLTVV.

This rearrangement joins TRBV20-1 to TRBJ2-7; no DNA is available, so the TRBD1 call from TCRdb remains unchecked. CDR1 and CDR2 (germline): DFQATT, SNEGSKA (reference sequence). The CDR3 is 13 residues long. The CDR3 reads CSVPGTADYEQYF.

The gene calls are TRBV7-6 and TRBJ2-2; there is no DNA to check the TCRdb D call of TRBD2. The CDR3 consists of 16 residues. The germline gives CDR1 SGHVS, CDR2 FNYEAQ. This CDR3 is CASSPQAGGNTGELFF. The variable domain in full, completed from reference TRBV7-6 and TRBJ2-2, reads GAGVSQSPRYKVTKRGQDVALRCDPISGHVSLYWYRQALGQGPEFLTYFNYEAQQDKSGLPNDRFSAERPEGSISTLTIQRTEQRDSAMYRCASSPQAGGNTGELFFGEGSRLTVL.

This chain uses TRBV19 with TRBJ1-5. The CDR3 loop spans 16 amino acids. Per germline, CDR1 LNHDA and CDR2 SQIVND (reference sequence). CDR3 in amino acids: CASRWDGSYSNQPQHF.